The 32 T cell receptor beta chains given below trace back to one sample, sequenced in a study of blood T cell repertoires in COVID-19 (dated by TCRdb to 2020 to 2021). The library was prepared using the immunoSEQ multiplex PCR assay. TCRdb obtained this table from immuneACCESS and retained in-frame rearrangements with V and J assigned. These tables miss some clones; where compared with another copy, unresolved V genes account for less than half of the shortfall, and the remainder is unexplained. The table for this sample lists 150,000 to 200,000 clones; approximately 85% of them were counted only once. The ten largest clones take up 6.9% of the sample. The material sequenced was peripheral blood. The origin of the receptors is a man of 80 years or more with COVID-19, enrolled during active disease.

This chain uses TRBV5-1 with TRBJ1-1; TRBD1 matches 11 bases. There are 15 residues in the CDR3. From germline, CDR1 is SGHRS and CDR2 YFSETQ. Trimming at V came to 2 bases and at J to 7 bases, leaving 7 bases not matched to a gene. CDR3 DNA sequence: TGCGCCAGCAGCTTAGGACAGGGGGCGTCTAGTGAAGCTTTCTTT. Protein: CASSLGQGASSEAFF.

The rearrangement links TRBV18 to TRBJ1-6, with TRBD1 matching 7 bases. Germline CDR1 KGHSH, CDR2 LQKENI. The CDR3 sequence is 16 residues long. Trimming at V came to 3 bases and at J to 6 bases, leaving 8 bases not matched to a gene. CDR3 loop: CASSPFGTVVNSPLHF. As DNA, the CDR3 is TGTGCCAGCTCACCTTTTGGGACAGTTGTTAATTCACCCCTCCACTTT.

This clone was picked up one time. CDR3 in DNA: TGTGCCAGCGGGAAACGACAGGGCAACTATGGCTACACCTTC. It codes for CASGKRQGNYGYTF. The rearrangement joins TRBV28 to TRBJ1-2, with 7 nucleotides matching TRBD1. The V gene's germline CDR1 is MDHEN and CDR2 SYDVKM. CDR3 length: 14 amino acids. J gave up 2 bases and V 8 bases, and 8 bases lay outside the gene matches.

The chain combines TRBV6-6 with TRBJ2-5; perhaps TRBD1 as D (7 bases). CDR1 MNHNY and CDR2 SVGAGI come from the germline V gene (reference sequence). The CDR3 is 16 residues long. Trimming cost V 7 bases and J 4 bases, with 22 bases left between them. CDR3 in DNA: TGTGCCAGCAAGAGGGGGCAGGCGGGACCTCGAGAGACCCAGTACTTC. Amino acids: CASKRGQAGPRETQYF.

V is TRBV28 and J is TRBJ1-1; D not certain. The CDR3 runs 14 residues. Germline CDR1 and CDR2: MDHEN and SYDVKM. The V gene lost 5 bases and the J gene lost 2 bases, with 12 bases spanning the gap. The CDR3: CASSLIHFNTEAFF. CDR3 DNA: TGTGCCAGCAGTCTAATCCACTTCAACACTGAAGCTTTCTTT. The full variable domain, completed using reference TRBV28 and TRBJ1-1, is DVKVTQSSRYLVKRTGEKVFLECVQDMDHENMFWYRQDPGLGLRLIYFSYDVKMKEKGDIPEGYSVSREKKERFSLILESASTNQTSMYLCASSLIHFNTEAFFGQGTRLTVV.

V is TRBV3-1 (or the pseudogene TRBV3-2) and J is TRBJ1-4; D not certain. The CDR3 has 16 residues. Germline CDR1 is LGHDT and CDR2 is YNNKEL (reference sequence). Deletions cut 0 bases from V and 6 bases from J, with 14 bases between. The CDR3 bases are TGTGCCAGCAGCCAAGATCGAAGAGGACTGGATGAAAAACTGTTTTTT. Protein product: CASSQDRRGLDEKLFF.

This clone turned up a few times. V usage is TRBV5-5 and J usage is TRBJ1-5; TRBD1 aligns across 9 bases. The junction had 8 bases not matched to a gene; V was cut back by 4 bases and J by 6 bases. The CDR3 consists of 15 residues. Germline V gene sequence: CDR1 SGHKS, CDR2 YYEKEE (reference sequence). CDR3 DNA: TGTGCCAGCAGCCCGGGAGGGACAGGGACTCAGCCCCAGCATTTT. Translated, it gives CASSPGGTGTQPQHF.

CDR3 DNA sequence: TGTGCCAGCAGTCCCTTCGCCTCGAGCTCCTACAATGAGCAGTTCTTC. Translation gives CASSPFASSSYNEQFF. This chain links TRBV7-9 with TRBJ2-1; D is unresolved. Germline CDR1 is SEHNR and CDR2 is FQNEAQ (reference sequence). Trimming removed 6 bases at V and 0 bases at J, with 15 bases between. This CDR3 is built from 16 residues.

The rearrangement uses TRBV6-1 and TRBJ2-3, with TRBD2 identical over 16 bases. Per germline, CDR1 MNHNS and CDR2 SASEGT. This CDR3 region has 16 residues. The J segment lost 5 bases and the V segment lost 4 bases, leaving 3 bases of the junction unmatched. CDR3 sequence reads: CASSVGLAGGRDTQYF. The CDR3 coding sequence is TGTGCCAGCAGTGTGGGACTAGCGGGGGGGAGAGATACGCAGTATTTT.

The chain uses TRBV12-3 or TRBV12-4 and TRBJ1-3; 7 nucleotides match TRBD1. This CDR3 contains 13 residues. V lost 1 base and J lost 10; bases outside the gene matches: 4. DNA for the CDR3: TGTGCCAGCAGTTTAGGCAGGGGGGATACCATATATTTT. It codes for CASSLGRGDTIYF.

The chain uses TRBV24-1 and TRBJ2-5; 12 nucleotides agree with TRBD1. The germline V gene has CDR1 KGHDR and CDR2 SFDVKD. The CDR3 consists of 16 residues. Unmatched junction bases numbered 7, after V lost 4 bases and J lost 5 bases. CDR3 nucleotides: TGTGCCACCAGTGACCGGGGGACAGGGGGCAGGGAGACCCAGTACTTC. This encodes CATSDRGTGGRETQYF.

This sequence joins TRBV29-1 and TRBJ1-5; no definite D call. Looked up from germline, CDR1 is SQVTM and CDR2 is ANQGSEA. This CDR3 is built from 13 residues. V was trimmed by 7 bases and J by 1 base, leaving 11 bases between them. DNA for the CDR3: TGCAGCGCCGCGGCGCAGAGCAATCAGCCCCAGCATTTT. It is translated as CSAAAQSNQPQHF.

This rearrangement joins TRBV4-1 to TRBJ1-2, with 12 bases lining up with TRBD1. CDR3 length equals 14 residues. V was clipped by 4 bases and J by 6 bases; unmatched bases: 3. Germline assignment: CDR1 MGHRA and CDR2 YSYEKL. This chain's CDR3 is CASSPGDRGHGYTF. The CDR3 DNA follows: TGCGCCAGCAGCCCCGGGGACAGGGGGCATGGCTACACCTTC.

The V and J genes are TRBV7-3 and TRBJ2-2, with D possibly TRBD1 on 5 matching bases. From germline, CDR1 is SGHTA and CDR2 FQGTGA. CDR3 length: 15 amino acids. The ends were cut back, 5 bases at V and 2 bases at J, with 12 bases in the middle. CDR3 residues: CASSPGRVNTGELFF. Written as DNA, the CDR3 is TGTGCCAGCAGCCCCGGCAGGGTTAACACCGGGGAGCTGTTTTTT.

The chain has TRBV5-4 and TRBJ2-1; the match to TRBD2 covers 13 bases. The CDR3 runs to 17 residues. V dropped 5 bases and J dropped 0; count of bases not matched to a gene: 5. The V gene's germline CDR1 is SGHNT and CDR2 YYREEE (reference sequence). CDR3 loop: CASRSGLAGSSYNEQFF. For the CDR3, the DNA is TGTGCCAGCAGATCGGGACTAGCGGGGAGCTCCTACAATGAGCAGTTCTTC.

The rearrangement joins TRBV10-1 to TRBJ1-1; D is unclear. CDR3 size: 13 residues. Germline values: CDR1 WNHNN, CDR2 SYGVQD (reference sequence). V was clipped by 2 bases and J by 1 base, with 5 bases between them. The CDR3 coding sequence is TGCGCCAGCAGTGAGGCGGCGAACACTGAAGCTTTCTTT. Its translation: CASSEAANTEAFF.

This clone has more than one count but fewer than ten. This rearrangement joins TRBV2 to TRBJ1-6, with 8 positions matching TRBD1. V trimming: 4 bases; J trimming: 8 bases; junction bases outside the gene matches: 4. Germline V lookup: CDR1 SNHLY, CDR2 FYNNEI. The length of the CDR3 is 14 residues. As DNA, the CDR3 is TGTGCCAGCAGTGGTCAGGGGGCGGATTCACCCCTCCACTTT. Translating gives CASSGQGADSPLHF.

The CDR3 bases are TGTGCCAGCAGTTTAAAGAAGTCGGGCAGGGAAAGCACTGAAGCTTTCTTT. Protein product: CASSLKKSGRESTEAFF. The V and J genes are TRBV6-2 or TRBV6-3 and TRBJ1-1; the D gene is possibly TRBD1 (5 bases). The germline V gene has CDR1 MNHEY and CDR2 SVGEGT. V lost 4 bases, J lost 4 bases, and 22 bases lay in between. The length of the CDR3 is 17 residues.

V usage is TRBV6-2 or TRBV6-3 and J usage is TRBJ1-2, with D unresolved. The CDR3 runs 14 residues. Germline CDR1 MNHEY, CDR2 SVGEGT. Trimming took 2 bases from V and 6 from J, leaving 13 bases between them. This CDR3 is CASSYTALQDGYTF. The CDR3 bases are TGTGCCAGCAGTTACACGGCCCTCCAGGATGGCTACACCTTC.

The chain uses TRBV6-5 and TRBJ1-4; the D gene is possibly TRBD1 (5 bases). Germline V gene lookup returns CDR1 MNHEY and CDR2 SVGAGI. V was shortened by 0 bases and J by 6 bases, with 11 bases between the two germline ends. The CDR3 loop spans 15 amino acids. CDR3: CASSYSGTGDEKLFF. The CDR3 region has the DNA TGTGCCAGCAGTTACTCAGGGACTGGGGATGAAAAACTGTTTTTT.

The V gene is TRBV7-9, the J gene TRBJ2-3; TRBD2 aligns across 16 bases. The ends lost 3 bases at V and 2 bases at J; junction bases unmatched: 8. Looked up from germline, CDR1 is SEHNR and CDR2 is FQNEAQ (reference sequence). The CDR3 is 19 amino acids. For the CDR3, the DNA is TGTGCCAGCAGCTTCGGGACTAGCGGGGGGGTAGCCAACACAGATACGCAGTATTTT. Amino acids: CASSFGTSGGVANTDTQYF.

This clone appeared a few times. Written as DNA, the CDR3 is TGTGCCAGCGGAGCAGGGGGCGATGGCTATGGCTACACCTTC. This translates into CASGAGGDGYGYTF. The chain uses TRBV28 and TRBJ1-2, with 8 bases lining up with TRBD1. The CDR3 runs 14 residues. Trimming removed 8 bases from V and 4 bases from J; junction bases left unmatched: 9. Per germline, CDR1 MDHEN and CDR2 SYDVKM.

This CDR3 is CASSKTSKGDEQFF. The CDR3 region has the DNA TGTGCCAGCAGCAAGACTAGCAAGGGGGATGAGCAGTTCTTC. This sequence joins TRBV7-2 and TRBJ2-1; a possible D gene is TRBD2 (7 bases). CDR3 length equals 14 residues. Germline assignment: CDR1 SGHTA and CDR2 FQGNSA. V was cut by 5 bases and J by 8 bases, with 16 bases left in between.

This clone was picked up a small number of times. Other DNA sequences in the same sample also yield this CDR3. This chain uses TRBV6-5 with TRBJ2-1; TRBD1 might be the D (6 bases). The CDR3 runs 16 residues. Trimming left V 0 bases short and J 3 bases short, with 12 bases between. The germline V gene has CDR1 MNHEY and CDR2 SVGAGI. In DNA form, the CDR3 reads TGTGCCAGCAGTTACTCCGGGGCAGGGGACTACAATGAGCAGTTCTTC. Its protein is CASSYSGAGDYNEQFF.

V gene TRBV4-2 combines with J gene TRBJ2-7; 8 nucleotides agree with TRBD2. This CDR3 has 15 residues. J gave up 2 bases and V 1 base, and 4 bases lay outside the gene matches. Germline values: CDR1 LGHNA, CDR2 YNFKEQ. The CDR3 reads CASSQGGAGAYEQYF. The CDR3 nucleotides read TGTGCCAGCAGCCAAGGAGGAGCGGGGGCCTACGAGCAGTACTTC.

The rearrangement links TRBV3-1 (or the pseudogene TRBV3-2) to TRBJ2-3; D not certain. Trimming stripped 0 bases from V and 1 base from J, with 5 bases between. The CDR3 totals 14 residues. CDR1 is LGHDT and CDR2 is YNNKEL in the germline V gene (reference sequence). CDR3 in amino acids: CASSQDTGTDTQYF. For the CDR3, the DNA is TGTGCCAGCAGCCAAGATACAGGCACAGATACGCAGTATTTT.

The J gene is TRBJ1-4, the V gene TRBV9; TRBD1 agrees at 9 bases. The CDR3 spans 15 residues. Germline V gene sequence: CDR1 SGDLS, CDR2 YYNGEE. Germline trimming cut 4 bases from V and 8 bases from J; bases unmatched to any gene: 9. The CDR3 DNA reads as TGTGCCAGCAGCCGCCTCGGGACAGGGAACGAAAAACTGTTTTTT. Amino acids: CASSRLGTGNEKLFF.

This chain links TRBV5-1 with TRBJ2-1, with TRBD2 matching 10 bases. V trimming: 1 base; J trimming: 9 bases; junction bases outside the gene matches: 13. The CDR3 sequence is 17 residues long. From germline, CDR1 is SGHRS and CDR2 YFSETQ. The CDR3 coding sequence is TGCGCCAGCAGCTTGAGCTTAGCGGGGGGCGCGGGTACTGAGCAGTTCTTC. It codes for CASSLSLAGGAGTEQFF. The full variable domain, its missing parts supplied by reference TRBV5-1 and TRBJ2-1, is KAGVTQTPRYLIKTRGQQVTLSCSPISGHRSVSWYQQTPGQGLQFLFEYFSETQRNKGNFPGRFSGRQFSNSRSEMNVSTLELGDSALYLCASSLSLAGGAGTEQFFGPGTRLTVL.

This sequence joins TRBV3-1 (or the pseudogene TRBV3-2) and TRBJ2-5, with TRBD1 as a possible D gene (6 bases). The V end lost 4 bases, the J end lost 4 bases, and 16 bases lay between the germline ends. CDR1 and CDR2 from the germline V gene are LGHDT and YNNKEL (reference sequence). The CDR3 contains 15 residues. The CDR3 here is CASSLGVQGLETQYF. The DNA of the CDR3 is TGTGCCAGCAGCCTCGGAGTGCAGGGGTTAGAGACCCAGTACTTC.

V gene TRBV6-5 combines with J gene TRBJ1-1, with TRBD1 as a possible D gene (5 bases). CDR1 and CDR2 from the germline V gene are MNHEY and SVGAGI. The CDR3 is made up of 13 amino acids. With 6 bases removed from V and 4 bases from J, the gap between germline ends came to 12 bases. CDR3 bases: TGTGCCAGCAGGGGGGGAGTATTCACTGAAGCTTTCTTT. It encodes CASRGGVFTEAFF.

The rearrangement links TRBV2 to TRBJ1-1; TRBD1 agrees at 8 bases. This CDR3 contains 14 residues. Trimming removed 6 bases from V and 5 bases from J; junction bases left unmatched: 8. CDR1 SNHLY and CDR2 FYNNEI come from the germline V gene. The CDR3 here is CASRHRGGKTEAFF. CDR3 DNA: TGTGCCAGCAGACACAGGGGGGGAAAAACTGAAGCTTTCTTT.

This chain uses TRBV19 with TRBJ2-2; no reliable D call. This CDR3 contains 15 residues. The V gene lost 5 bases and the J gene lost 6 bases, with 16 bases spanning the gap. Germline lookup yields CDR1 LNHDA and CDR2 SQIVND (reference sequence). The CDR3 nucleotides read TGTGCCAGTAGTTTTAGCTCCTCAGCATCCGGGGAGCTGTTTTTT. Its translation: CASSFSSSASGELFF.